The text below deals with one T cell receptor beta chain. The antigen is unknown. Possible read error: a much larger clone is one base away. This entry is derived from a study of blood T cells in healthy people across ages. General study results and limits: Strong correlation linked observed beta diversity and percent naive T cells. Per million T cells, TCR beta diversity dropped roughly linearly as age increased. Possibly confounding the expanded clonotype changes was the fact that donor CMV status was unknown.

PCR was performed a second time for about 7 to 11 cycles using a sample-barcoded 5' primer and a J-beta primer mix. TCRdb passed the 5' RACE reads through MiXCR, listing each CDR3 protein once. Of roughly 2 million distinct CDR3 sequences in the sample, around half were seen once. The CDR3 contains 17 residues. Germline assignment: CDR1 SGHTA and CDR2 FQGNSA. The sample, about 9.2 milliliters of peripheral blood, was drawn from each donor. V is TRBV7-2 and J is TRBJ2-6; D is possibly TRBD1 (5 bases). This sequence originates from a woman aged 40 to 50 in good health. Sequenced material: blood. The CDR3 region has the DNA TGTGCCAGCAGCTTAGGAACCAGCTTCTCTGGGGCCAACGTCCCGACTTTC. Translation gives CASSLGTSFSGANVPTF.